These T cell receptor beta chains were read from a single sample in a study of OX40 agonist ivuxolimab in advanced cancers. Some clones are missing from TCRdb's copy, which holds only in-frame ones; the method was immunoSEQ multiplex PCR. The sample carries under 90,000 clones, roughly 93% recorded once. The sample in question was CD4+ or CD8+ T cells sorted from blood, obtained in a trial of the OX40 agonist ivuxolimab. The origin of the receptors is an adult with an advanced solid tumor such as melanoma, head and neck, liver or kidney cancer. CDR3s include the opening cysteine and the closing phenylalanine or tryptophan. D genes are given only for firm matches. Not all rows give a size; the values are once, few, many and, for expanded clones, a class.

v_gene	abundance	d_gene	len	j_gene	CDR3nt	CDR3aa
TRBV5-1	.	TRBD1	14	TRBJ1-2	TGCGCCAGCAGCTTGGACAGGGGCGGCTATGGCTACACCTTC	CASSLDRGGYGYTF
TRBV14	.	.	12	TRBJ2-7	TGTGCCAGCAGCCATAACGGAGGCTTGCAGTACTTC	CASSHNGGLQYF
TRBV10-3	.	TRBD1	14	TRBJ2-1	TGTGCCATCCGACAGGGGGCGGAAGACAATGAGCAGTTCTTC	CAIRQGAEDNEQFF
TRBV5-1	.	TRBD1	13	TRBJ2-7	TGCGCCAGCAGCCGGGACAGCCTCTACGAGCAGTACTTC	CASSRDSLYEQYF
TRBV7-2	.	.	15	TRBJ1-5	TGTGCCAGCAGCTTAGCGTGGGGCAACAATCAGCCCCAGCATTTT	CASSLAWGNNQPQHF
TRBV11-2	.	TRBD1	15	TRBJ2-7	TGTGCCAGCAGCTTAAGGCCCGGGACAGCCTACGAGCAGTACTTC	CASSLRPGTAYEQYF
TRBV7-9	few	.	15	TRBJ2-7	TGTGCCAGCAGCTTAGGGGACCTGGCTCGTTACGAGCAGTACTTC	CASSLGDLARYEQYF
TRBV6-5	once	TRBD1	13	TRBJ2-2	TGTGCCAGCAGTCGACAGGGATCGGGGGAGCTGTTTTTT	CASSRQGSGELFF
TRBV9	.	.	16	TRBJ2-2	TGTGCCAGCAGCGTAGGGGGGTCTCCCGTGGCCGGGGAGCTGTTTTTT	CASSVGGSPVAGELFF
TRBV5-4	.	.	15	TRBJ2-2	TGTGCCAGCAGCTTGGGGGGCGCGAACACCGGGGAGCTGTTTTTT	CASSLGGANTGELFF
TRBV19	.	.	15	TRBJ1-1	TGTGCCAGTAGTAGGGACGCCCGGATGAACACTGAAGCTTTCTTT	CASSRDARMNTEAFF
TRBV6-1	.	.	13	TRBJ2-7	TGTGCCAGCAGTGACAGTGTCTCCTACGAGCAGTACTTC	CASSDSVSYEQYF
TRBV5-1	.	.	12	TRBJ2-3	TGCGCCAGCAGCGAGGCAACAGATACGCAGTATTTT	CASSEATDTQYF
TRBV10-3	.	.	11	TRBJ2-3	TGTGCCACCTCCGGCACAGATACGCAGTATTTT	CATSGTDTQYF
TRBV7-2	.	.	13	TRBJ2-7	TGTGCCAGCAGCTTAGCGAGCTCCTACGAGCAGTACTTC	CASSLASSYEQYF
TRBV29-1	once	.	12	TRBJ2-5	TGCAGTGGCAACGGGGCCGATGAGACCCAGTACTTC	CSGNGADETQYF
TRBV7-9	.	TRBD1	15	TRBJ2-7	TGTGCCAGCAGTCTAACAGGGGGCGCGGGTTACGAGCAGTACTTC	CASSLTGGAGYEQYF
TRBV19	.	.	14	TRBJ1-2	TGTGCCAGTAGTTACCCAGGGGACCGCTATGGCTACACCTTC	CASSYPGDRYGYTF
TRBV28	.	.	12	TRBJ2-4	TGTGCCAGCAGTTTACTCGAAAACATTCAGTACTTC	CASSLLENIQYF
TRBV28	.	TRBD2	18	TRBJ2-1	TGTGCCAGCAGTACCCCACCCTTTGGCGGGAGGGCCGGGAATGAGCAGTTCTTC	CASSTPPFGGRAGNEQFF
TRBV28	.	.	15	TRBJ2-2	TGTGCCAGCAGGAAAGGGGGTACGAACACCGGGGAGCTGTTTTTT	CASRKGGTNTGELFF
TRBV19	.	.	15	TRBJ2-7	TGTGCCAGTAGTATACAGGCTAGCGTCTCCTACGAGCAGTACTTC	CASSIQASVSYEQYF
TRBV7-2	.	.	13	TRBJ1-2	TGTGCCAGCAGCTTACGTGGACACTATGGCTACACCTTC	CASSLRGHYGYTF
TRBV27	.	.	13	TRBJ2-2	TGTGCCAGCACCCCGTGGAACACCGGGGAGCTGTTTTTT	CASTPWNTGELFF
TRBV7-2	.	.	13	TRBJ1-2	TGTGCCAGCAGCAACACGGCTAACTATGGCTACACCTTC	CASSNTANYGYTF
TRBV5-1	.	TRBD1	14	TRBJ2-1	TGCGCCAGCAGCTTGGCTCAGGGGGAGAATGAGCAGTTCTTC	CASSLAQGENEQFF
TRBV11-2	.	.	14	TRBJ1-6	TGTGCCAGCAGCTTAGGTCTCTCCAATTCACCCCTCCACTTT	CASSLGLSNSPLHF
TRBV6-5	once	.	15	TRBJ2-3	TGTGCCAGCAGTTTTGCGTCAGGGGGCACAGATACGCAGTATTTT	CASSFASGGTDTQYF
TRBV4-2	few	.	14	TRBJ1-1	TGTGCCAGCAGCCGCACAGGAGGAGTGGCTGAAGCTTTCTTT	CASSRTGGVAEAFF
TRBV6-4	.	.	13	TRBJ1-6	TGTGCCAGCAGCCGGGAGACGAATTCACCCCTCCACTTT	CASSRETNSPLHF
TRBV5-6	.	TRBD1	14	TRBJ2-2	TGTGCCAGCAGCCTACAGGGGGGCACCGGGGAGCTGTTTTTT	CASSLQGGTGELFF
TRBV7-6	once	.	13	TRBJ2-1	TGTGCCAGCAGCGTAACCGTTGGGAATGAGCAGTTCTTC	CASSVTVGNEQFF
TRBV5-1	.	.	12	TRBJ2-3	TGCGCCAGCAGCGCACAGGGAGATACGCAGTATTTT	CASSAQGDTQYF
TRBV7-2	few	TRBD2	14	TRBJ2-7	TGTGCCAGCAGCCTACAAGCGGGAGGGCCCGAGCAGTACTTC	CASSLQAGGPEQYF
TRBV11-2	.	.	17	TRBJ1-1	TGTGCCAGCAGCTTAGGTCGGAAGGGCGGGCCCGACACTGAAGCTTTCTTT	CASSLGRKGGPDTEAFF
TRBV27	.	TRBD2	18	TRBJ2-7	TGTGCCAGCAGTTTAACGGGGGAAACTAGCGGTAGCTCCTACGAGCAGTACTTC	CASSLTGETSGSSYEQYF
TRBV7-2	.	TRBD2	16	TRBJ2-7	TGTGCCAGCAGCGACAGAAGCGGGGCCTTCTCCTACGAGCAGTACTTC	CASSDRSGAFSYEQYF